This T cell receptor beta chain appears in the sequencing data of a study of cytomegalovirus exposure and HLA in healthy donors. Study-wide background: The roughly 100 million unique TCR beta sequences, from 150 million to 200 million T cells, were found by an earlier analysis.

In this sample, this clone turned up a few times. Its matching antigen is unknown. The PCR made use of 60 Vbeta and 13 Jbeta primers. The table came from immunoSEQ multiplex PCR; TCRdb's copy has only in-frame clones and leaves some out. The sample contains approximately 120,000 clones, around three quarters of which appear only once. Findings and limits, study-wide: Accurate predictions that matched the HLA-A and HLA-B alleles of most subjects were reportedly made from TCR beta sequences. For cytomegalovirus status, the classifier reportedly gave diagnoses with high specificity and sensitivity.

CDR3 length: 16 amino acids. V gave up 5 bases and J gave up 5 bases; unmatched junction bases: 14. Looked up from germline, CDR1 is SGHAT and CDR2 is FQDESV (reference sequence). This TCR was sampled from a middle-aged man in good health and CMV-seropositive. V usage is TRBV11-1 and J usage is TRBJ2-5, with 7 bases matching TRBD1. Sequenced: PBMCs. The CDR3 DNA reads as TGTGCCAGCAGCCTGAGACAAACCGGGACAGTTGAGACCCAGTACTTC. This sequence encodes CASSLRQTGTVETQYF. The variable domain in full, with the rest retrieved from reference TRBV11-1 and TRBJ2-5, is EAEVAQSPRYKITEKSQAVAFWCDPISGHATLYWYRQILGQGPELLVQFQDESVVDDSQLPKDRFSAERLKGVDSTLKIQPAELGDSAMYLCASSLRQTGTVETQYFGPGTRLLVL.